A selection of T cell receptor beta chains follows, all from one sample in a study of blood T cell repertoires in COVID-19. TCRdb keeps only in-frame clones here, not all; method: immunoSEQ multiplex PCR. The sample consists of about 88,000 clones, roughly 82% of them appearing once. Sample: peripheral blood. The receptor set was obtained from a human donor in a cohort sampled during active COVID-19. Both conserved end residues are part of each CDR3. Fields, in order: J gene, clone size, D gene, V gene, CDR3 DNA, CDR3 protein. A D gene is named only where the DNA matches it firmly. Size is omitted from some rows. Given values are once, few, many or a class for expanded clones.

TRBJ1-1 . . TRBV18 TGTGCCAGCTCAAAGAAGGCTGTCGGGGACACTGAAGCTTTCTTT CASSKKAVGDTEAFF
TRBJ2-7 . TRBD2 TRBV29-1 TGCAGCGTTGCTAGCGGTACCTACGAGCAGTACTTC CSVASGTYEQYF
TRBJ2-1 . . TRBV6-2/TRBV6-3 TGTGCCAGCAGTTACAGTGGCGGTCCCACGGATGAGCAGTTCTTC CASSYSGGPTDEQFF
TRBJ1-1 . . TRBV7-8 TGTGCCAGCAGCTTAGGGGGTTTCGGACAGTTCACTGAAGCTTTCTTT CASSLGGFGQFTEAFF
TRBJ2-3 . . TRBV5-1 TGCGCCAGCAGCTTGGTGGGAGTAAGCACAGATACGCAGTATTTT CASSLVGVSTDTQYF
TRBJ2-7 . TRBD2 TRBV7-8 TGTGCCAGCAGCTTAGGGACTAGCGGGGGGCACGAGCAGTACTTC CASSLGTSGGHEQYF
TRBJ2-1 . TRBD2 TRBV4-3 TGCGCCAGCAGCCGAGCAATGACTAGCGGCCCTTACAATGAGCAGTTCTTC CASSRAMTSGPYNEQFF
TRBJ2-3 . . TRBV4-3 TGCGCCAGCAGCCAAGTAGTAGGACAGATATCCACAGATACGCAGTATTTT CASSQVVGQISTDTQYF
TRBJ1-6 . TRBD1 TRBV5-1 TGCGCCAGCAGCCCCCGGACAGGGGATAATTCACCCCTCCACTTT CASSPRTGDNSPLHF
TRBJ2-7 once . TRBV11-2 TGTGCCAGCAGCTTAGTCCCCGGGACTGCTTACTACGAGCAGTACTTC CASSLVPGTAYYEQYF
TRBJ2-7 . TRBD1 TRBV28 TGTGCCAGCAGTTTGGGGACAGGCGCCTACGAGCAGTACTTC CASSLGTGAYEQYF
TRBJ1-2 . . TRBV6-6 TGTGCCAGCAGTCAGGGAGTCTATGGCTACACCTTC CASSQGVYGYTF
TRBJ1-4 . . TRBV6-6 TGTGCCAGCAGTAAACCGGGACAAGATGAAAAACTGTTTTTT CASSKPGQDEKLFF
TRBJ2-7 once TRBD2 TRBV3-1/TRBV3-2 TGTGCCAGCAGCCAAGGCGTTAGCGGGCCCTATGAGCAGTACTTC CASSQGVSGPYEQYF
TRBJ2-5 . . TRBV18 TGTGCCAGCTCACCACCGCTCCAGCGAGAGACCCAGTACTTC CASSPPLQRETQYF
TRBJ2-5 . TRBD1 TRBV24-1 TGTGCCACCAGTTGGACAGGCCAAGAGACCCAGTACTTC CATSWTGQETQYF
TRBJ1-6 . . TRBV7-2 TGTGCCAGCAGCCCCCAAGGTACGGCGGTTACACCCCTCCACTTT CASSPQGTAVTPLHF
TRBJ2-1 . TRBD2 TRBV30 TGTGCCTGGAGTGGAAATAGCGGGAGTGCCTATGAGCAGTTCTTC CAWSGNSGSAYEQFF
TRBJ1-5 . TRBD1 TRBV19 TGTGCCAGCCAACTGACAGGGGGCTTTGTTCAGCCCCAGCATTTT CASQLTGGFVQPQHF
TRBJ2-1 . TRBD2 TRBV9 TGTGCCAGCAGCGTAGGACTAGCGGTACGGAATGAGCAGTTCTTC CASSVGLAVRNEQFF
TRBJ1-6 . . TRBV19 TGTGCCAGTAATCCACAGGGTCTTAATTCACCCCTCCACTTT CASNPQGLNSPLHF
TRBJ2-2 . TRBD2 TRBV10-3 TGTGCCATCAGTGAACTAGCGGGAGACACCGGGGAGCTGTTTTTT CAISELAGDTGELFF
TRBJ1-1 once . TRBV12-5 TGTGCTAGTGTTCAAGCGAACACTGAAGCTTTCTTT CASVQANTEAFF
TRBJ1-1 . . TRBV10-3 TGTGCCATCAGTGGACACCTGAACACTGAAGCTTTCTTT CAISGHLNTEAFF
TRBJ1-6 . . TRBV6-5 TGTGCCAGCAGTTATTCGAATTCACCCCTCCACTTT CASSYSNSPLHF
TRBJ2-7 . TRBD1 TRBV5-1 TGCGCCAGCAGCTCGACAGGGGCCAACGAGCAGTACTTC CASSSTGANEQYF
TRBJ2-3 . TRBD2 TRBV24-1 TGTGCCACCAGTGATCCGGGACGGGGGGACGCAGATACGCAGTATTTT CATSDPGRGDADTQYF
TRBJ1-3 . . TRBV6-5 TGTGCCAGCACTTCCTATGCGGGGCCCATATATTTT CASTSYAGPIYF
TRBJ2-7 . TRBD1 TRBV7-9 TGTGCCAGCAGCCGAGTGTTTATAGGGACAGGGGGCCGCGAGCAGTACTTC CASSRVFIGTGGREQYF
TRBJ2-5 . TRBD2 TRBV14 TGTGCCAGCAGCCTCATACTAGCGGGAGAAGAGACCCAGTACTTC CASSLILAGEETQYF
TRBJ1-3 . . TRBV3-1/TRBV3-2 TGTGCCAGCAGCCATGGCGACAGCTCTGGAAACACCATATATTTT CASSHGDSSGNTIYF
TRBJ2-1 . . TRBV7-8 TGTGCCAGCAGCTTAAGGGCCTCGCAAAGGGCCTCAGGGGCAGGGTGGGGCAATGAGCAGTTCTTC CASSLRASQRASGAGWGNEQFF
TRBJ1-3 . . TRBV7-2 TGTGCCAGCAGCTTATCAGCGACACCGGGAGGAAACACCATATATTTT CASSLSATPGGNTIYF
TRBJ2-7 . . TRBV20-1 TGCAGTGCTAGTTTGAGCCCATACGAGCAGTACTTC CSASLSPYEQYF
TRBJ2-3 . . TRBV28 TGTGCCAGCAGCGGGGGAGGAACAGATACGCAGTATTTT CASSGGGTDTQYF
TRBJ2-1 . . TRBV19 TGTGCCAGTAGTAGGGCAGGGCCCTCCAATGAGCAGTTCTTC CASSRAGPSNEQFF
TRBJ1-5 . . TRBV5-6 TGTGCCAGCAGCCCTGGGAGAAATCAGCCCCAGCATTTT CASSPGRNQPQHF
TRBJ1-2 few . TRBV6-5 TGTGCCAGCAGTCGACAGTTTTCAGCTAACTATGGCTACACCTTC CASSRQFSANYGYTF
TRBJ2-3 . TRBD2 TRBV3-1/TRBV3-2 TGTGCCAGCAGCCAAGACATAGCGGGGGGGCGGGGGCAGTATTTT CASSQDIAGGRGQYF
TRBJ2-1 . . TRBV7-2 TGTGCCAGCAGCTTGCCCCAGGGCTACAATGAGCAGTTCTTC CASSLPQGYNEQFF
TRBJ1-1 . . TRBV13 TGTGCCAGCAGCTTATTCGGGAACACTGAAGCTTTCTTT CASSLFGNTEAFF
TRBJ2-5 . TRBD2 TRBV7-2 TGTGCCAGCAGCTTAGTGGGAGGGAGGGAGACCCAGTACTTC CASSLVGGRETQYF
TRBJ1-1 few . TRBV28 TGTGCCAGCAGCAGAGGATTTTTCGCCAAAGAAGCTTTCTTT CASSRGFFAKEAFF
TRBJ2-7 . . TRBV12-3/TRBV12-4 TGTGCCAGCAGTTCCCAGGGTTACAACGAGCAGTACTTC CASSSQGYNEQYF
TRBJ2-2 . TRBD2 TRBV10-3 TGTGCCATCAAAGCTAGCGGCCCCACCGGGGAGCTGTTTTTT CAIKASGPTGELFF
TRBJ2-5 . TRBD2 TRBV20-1 TGCAGTGCTAGTTGGGGCGGGGGTAACCAAGAGACCCAGTACTTC CSASWGGGNQETQYF
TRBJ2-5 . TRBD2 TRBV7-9 TGTGCCAGCAGCCACGCCCAGCGGGGGAAACCGGAGACCCAGTACTTC CASSHAQRGKPETQYF
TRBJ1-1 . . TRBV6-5 TGTGCCAGCAGCCTGGGGAGAGACACTGAAGCTTTCTTT CASSLGRDTEAFF
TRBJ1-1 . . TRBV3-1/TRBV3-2 TGTGCCAGCAGCAGGGCGGGGAGGACTGAAGCTTTCTTT CASSRAGRTEAFF
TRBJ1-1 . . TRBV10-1 TGCGCCAGCAGTGAGACGTCCCCACGAGACACTGAAGCTTTCTTT CASSETSPRDTEAFF
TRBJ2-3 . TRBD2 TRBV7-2 TGTGCCAGCACCCTAGCGGGGGGGCGAGGAGATACGCAGTATTTT CASTLAGGRGDTQYF
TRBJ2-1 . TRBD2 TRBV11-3 TGTGCCAGCAGCTTAGGTCGAACTAGCGGGAGGGCCGGGGAAAAGTTCTTC CASSLGRTSGRAGEKFF
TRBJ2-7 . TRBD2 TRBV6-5 TGTGCCAGCAGCCCCGGGAGGGTAGTCTCCGAGCAGTACTTC CASSPGRVVSEQYF
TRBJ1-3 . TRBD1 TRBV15 TGTGCCACCAGCAGAGACACAGGGGCTGGAAACACCATATATTTT CATSRDTGAGNTIYF